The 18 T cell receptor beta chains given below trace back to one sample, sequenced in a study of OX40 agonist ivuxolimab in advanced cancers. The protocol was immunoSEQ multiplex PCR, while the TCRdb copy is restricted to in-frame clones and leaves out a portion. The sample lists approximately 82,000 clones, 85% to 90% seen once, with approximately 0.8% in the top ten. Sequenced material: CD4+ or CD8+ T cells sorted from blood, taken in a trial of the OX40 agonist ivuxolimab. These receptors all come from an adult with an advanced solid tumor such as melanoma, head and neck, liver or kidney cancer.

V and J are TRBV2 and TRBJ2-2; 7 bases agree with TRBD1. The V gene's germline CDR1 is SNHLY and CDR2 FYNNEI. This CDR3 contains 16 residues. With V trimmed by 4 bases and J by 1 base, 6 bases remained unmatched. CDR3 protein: CASSARQGGNTGELFF. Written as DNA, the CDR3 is TGTGCCAGCAGTGCCAGACAGGGTGGGAACACCGGGGAGCTGTTTTTT.

The DNA of the CDR3 is TGTGCCAGCAGCGTAGTAAGGTTCTACAATGAGCAGTTCTTC. It is translated as CASSVVRFYNEQFF. The genes are TRBV9 and TRBJ2-1; D call uncertain. The CDR3 covers 14 residues. V lost 0 bases and J 3 bases, leaving 7 bases between the germline ends. Germline CDR1 SGDLS, CDR2 YYNGEE.

The CDR3 spells CASSFPGNNEKLFF. DNA for the CDR3: TGTGCCAGCAGTTTCCCAGGCAATAATGAAAAACTGTTTTTT. The chain employs TRBV28 and TRBJ1-4; unclear D gene. V shed 3 bases and J shed 4 bases, with 9 bases lying between them. Per the germline V gene, CDR1 is MDHEN and CDR2 is SYDVKM. The CDR3 has 14 amino acids.

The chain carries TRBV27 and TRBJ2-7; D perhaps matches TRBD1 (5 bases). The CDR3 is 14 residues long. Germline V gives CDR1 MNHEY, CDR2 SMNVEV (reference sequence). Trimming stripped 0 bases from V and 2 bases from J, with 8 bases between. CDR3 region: CASSLSLGPYEQYF. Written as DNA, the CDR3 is TGTGCCAGCAGTTTATCGTTGGGGCCCTACGAGCAGTACTTC.

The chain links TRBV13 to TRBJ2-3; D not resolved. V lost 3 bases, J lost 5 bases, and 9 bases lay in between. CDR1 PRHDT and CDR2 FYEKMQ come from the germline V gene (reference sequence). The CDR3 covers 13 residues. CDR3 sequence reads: CASSFPSGDTQYF. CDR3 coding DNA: TGTGCCAGCAGCTTCCCTTCAGGAGATACGCAGTATTTT.

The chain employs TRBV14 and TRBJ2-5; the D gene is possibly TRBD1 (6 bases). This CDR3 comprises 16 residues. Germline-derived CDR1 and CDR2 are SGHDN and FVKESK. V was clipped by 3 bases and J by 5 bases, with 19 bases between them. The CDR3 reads CASSHPRGRGEETQYF. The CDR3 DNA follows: TGTGCCAGCAGCCATCCCAGGGGCAGGGGCGAGGAGACCCAGTACTTC.

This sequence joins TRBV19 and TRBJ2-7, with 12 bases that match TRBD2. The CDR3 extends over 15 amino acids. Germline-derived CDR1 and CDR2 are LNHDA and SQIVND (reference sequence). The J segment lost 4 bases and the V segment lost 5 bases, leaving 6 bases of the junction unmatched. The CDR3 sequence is CASSGRTSGTYEQYF. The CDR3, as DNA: TGTGCCAGTAGTGGTCGGACTAGCGGGACTTACGAGCAGTACTTC. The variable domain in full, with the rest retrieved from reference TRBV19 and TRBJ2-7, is DGGITQSPKYLFRKEGQNVTLSCEQNLNHDAMYWYRQDPGQGLRLIYYSQIVNDFQKGDIAEGYSVSREKKESFPLTVTSAQKNPTAFYLCASSGRTSGTYEQYFGPGTRLTVT.

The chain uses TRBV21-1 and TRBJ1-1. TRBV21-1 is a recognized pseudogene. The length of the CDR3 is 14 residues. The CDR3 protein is CASSKLVRDTEAFF. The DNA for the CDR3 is TGTGCCAGCAGCAAATTGGTTCGGGACACTGAAGCTTTCTTT.

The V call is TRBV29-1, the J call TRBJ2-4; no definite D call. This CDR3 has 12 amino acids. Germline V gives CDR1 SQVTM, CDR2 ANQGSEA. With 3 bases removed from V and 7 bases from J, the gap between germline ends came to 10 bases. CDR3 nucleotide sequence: TGCAGCGTTGAGCTTCCCGGGAACATTCAGTACTTC. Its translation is CSVELPGNIQYF.

The CDR3 DNA is TGTGCCACCAGCCCATTCCTGGAGGCAGATACGCAGTATTTT. Its translation is CATSPFLEADTQYF. This chain connects TRBV15 to TRBJ2-3; perhaps TRBD2 as D (5 bases). Germline V gene lookup returns CDR1 LNHNV and CDR2 YYDKDF (reference sequence). Trimming removed 5 bases from V and 4 bases from J, with 13 bases in between. CDR3 size: 14 residues.

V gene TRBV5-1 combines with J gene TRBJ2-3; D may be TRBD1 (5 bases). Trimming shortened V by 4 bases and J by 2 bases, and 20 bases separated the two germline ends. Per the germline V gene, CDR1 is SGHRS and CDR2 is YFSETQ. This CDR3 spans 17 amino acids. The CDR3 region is CASSRRQTQRITDTQYF. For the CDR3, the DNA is TGCGCCAGCAGCAGGAGACAGACACAACGCATCACAGATACGCAGTATTTT.

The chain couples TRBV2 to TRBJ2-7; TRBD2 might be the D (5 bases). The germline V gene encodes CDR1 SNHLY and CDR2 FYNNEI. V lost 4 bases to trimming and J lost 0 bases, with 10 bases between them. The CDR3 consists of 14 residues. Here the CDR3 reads CASSVGGYSYEQYF. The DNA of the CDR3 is TGTGCCAGCAGTGTTGGCGGGTACTCCTACGAGCAGTACTTC.

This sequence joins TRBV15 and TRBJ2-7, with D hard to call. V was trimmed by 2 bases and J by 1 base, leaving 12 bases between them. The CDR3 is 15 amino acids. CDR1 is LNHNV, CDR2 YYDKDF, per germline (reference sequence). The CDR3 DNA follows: TGTGCCACCAGCAGAAACCGGGCCGTTTCCTACGAGCAGTACTTC. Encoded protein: CATSRNRAVSYEQYF.

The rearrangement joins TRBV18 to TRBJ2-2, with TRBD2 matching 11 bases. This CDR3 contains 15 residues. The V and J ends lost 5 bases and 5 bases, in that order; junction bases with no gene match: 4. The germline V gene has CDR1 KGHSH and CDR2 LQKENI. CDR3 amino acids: CASSELAGGTGELFF. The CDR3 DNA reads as TGTGCCAGCTCAGAGCTAGCGGGAGGAACCGGGGAGCTGTTTTTT.

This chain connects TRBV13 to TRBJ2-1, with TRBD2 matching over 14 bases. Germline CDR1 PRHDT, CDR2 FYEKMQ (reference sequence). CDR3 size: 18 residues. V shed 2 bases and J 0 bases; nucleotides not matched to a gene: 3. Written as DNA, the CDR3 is TGTGCCAGCAGCTTAAGACTAGCGGGAGGGAGCTCCTACAATGAGCAGTTCTTC. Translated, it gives CASSLRLAGGSSYNEQFF.

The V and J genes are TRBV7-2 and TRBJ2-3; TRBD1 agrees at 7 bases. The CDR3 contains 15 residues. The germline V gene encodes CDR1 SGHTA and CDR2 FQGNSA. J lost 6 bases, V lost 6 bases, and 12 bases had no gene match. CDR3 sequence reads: CASRSPGQTDDTQYF. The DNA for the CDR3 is TGTGCCAGCAGGTCTCCGGGACAGACCGATGATACGCAGTATTTT. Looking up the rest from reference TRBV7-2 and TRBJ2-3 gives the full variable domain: GAGVSQSPSNKVTEKGKDVELRCDPISGHTALYWYRQSLGQGLEFLIYFQGNSAPDKSGLPSDRFSAERTGGSVSTLTIQRTQQEDSAVYLCASRSPGQTDDTQYFGPGTRLTVL.

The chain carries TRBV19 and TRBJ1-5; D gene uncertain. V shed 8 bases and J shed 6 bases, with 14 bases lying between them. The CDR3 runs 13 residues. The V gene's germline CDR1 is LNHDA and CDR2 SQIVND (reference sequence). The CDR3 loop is CASFGGSGQPQHF. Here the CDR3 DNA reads TGTGCCAGTTTTGGAGGGAGCGGTCAGCCCCAGCATTTT.

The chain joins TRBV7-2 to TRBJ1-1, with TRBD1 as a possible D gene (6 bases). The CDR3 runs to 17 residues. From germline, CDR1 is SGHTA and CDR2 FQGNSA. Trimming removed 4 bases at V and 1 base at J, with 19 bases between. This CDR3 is CASSSTGPGHRNTEAFF. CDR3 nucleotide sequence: TGTGCCAGCAGCTCCACCGGCCCGGGACACCGGAACACTGAAGCTTTCTTT.